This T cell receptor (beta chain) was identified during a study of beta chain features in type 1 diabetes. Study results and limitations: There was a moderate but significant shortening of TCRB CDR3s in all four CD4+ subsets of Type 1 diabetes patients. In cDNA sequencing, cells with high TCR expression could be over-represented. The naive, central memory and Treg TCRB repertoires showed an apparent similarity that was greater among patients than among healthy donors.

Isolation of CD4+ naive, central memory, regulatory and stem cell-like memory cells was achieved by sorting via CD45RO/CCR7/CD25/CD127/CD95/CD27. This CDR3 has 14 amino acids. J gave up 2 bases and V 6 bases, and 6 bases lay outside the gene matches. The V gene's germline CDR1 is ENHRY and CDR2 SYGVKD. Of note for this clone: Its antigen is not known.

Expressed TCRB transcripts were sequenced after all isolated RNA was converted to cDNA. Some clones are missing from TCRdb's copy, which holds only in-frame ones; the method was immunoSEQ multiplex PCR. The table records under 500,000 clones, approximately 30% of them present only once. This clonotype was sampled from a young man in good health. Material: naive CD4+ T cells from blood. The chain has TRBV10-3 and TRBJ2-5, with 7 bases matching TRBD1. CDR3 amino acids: CAIRDDRDQETQYF. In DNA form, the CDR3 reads TGTGCCATCAGGGACGACAGGGATCAAGAGACCCAGTACTTC.